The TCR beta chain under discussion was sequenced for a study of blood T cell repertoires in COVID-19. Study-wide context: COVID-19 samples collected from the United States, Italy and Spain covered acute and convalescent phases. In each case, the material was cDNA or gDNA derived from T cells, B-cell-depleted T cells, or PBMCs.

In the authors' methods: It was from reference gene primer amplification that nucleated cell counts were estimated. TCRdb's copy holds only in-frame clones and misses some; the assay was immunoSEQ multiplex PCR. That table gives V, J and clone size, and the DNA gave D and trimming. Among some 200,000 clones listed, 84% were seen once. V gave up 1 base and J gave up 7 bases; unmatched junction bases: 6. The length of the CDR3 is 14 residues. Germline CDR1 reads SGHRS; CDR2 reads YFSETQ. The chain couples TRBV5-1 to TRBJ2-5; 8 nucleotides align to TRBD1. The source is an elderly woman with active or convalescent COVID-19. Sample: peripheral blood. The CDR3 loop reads CASSLLQGVATQYF. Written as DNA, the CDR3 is TGCGCCAGCAGCTTGTTACAGGGGGTGGCGACCCAGTACTTC.